Included here is one T cell receptor beta chain sequence, with context. The antigen remains undetermined. The CDR3 is made up of 17 amino acids. Germline assignment: CDR1 WNHNN and CDR2 SYGVQD (reference sequence). The V gene lost 0 bases and the J gene lost 2 bases, with 17 bases spanning the gap. The sample is drawn from a study of cytomegalovirus exposure and HLA in healthy donors. Study as a whole: As released early, the data held 75 million to 90 million unique TCRs from HLA-typed donors. Regarding the study as a whole: The study recorded 164 TCR beta chains that were cytomegalovirus-associated.

Use of 60 Vbeta and 13 Jbeta primers characterized the PCR. The protocol was immunoSEQ multiplex PCR, while the TCRdb copy is restricted to in-frame clones and leaves out a portion. The sample holds approximately 210,000 clones. V is TRBV10-1 and J is TRBJ2-7; possible D gene TRBD2, 6 bases. This receptor was taken from a young woman in good health and CMV-seropositive. The sequenced sample was PBMCs. The CDR3, as DNA: TGCGCCAGCAGTGAGTCGCTCGTTGCGGGGCCGCCCTACGAGCAGTACTTC. Its protein is CASSESLVAGPPYEQYF.